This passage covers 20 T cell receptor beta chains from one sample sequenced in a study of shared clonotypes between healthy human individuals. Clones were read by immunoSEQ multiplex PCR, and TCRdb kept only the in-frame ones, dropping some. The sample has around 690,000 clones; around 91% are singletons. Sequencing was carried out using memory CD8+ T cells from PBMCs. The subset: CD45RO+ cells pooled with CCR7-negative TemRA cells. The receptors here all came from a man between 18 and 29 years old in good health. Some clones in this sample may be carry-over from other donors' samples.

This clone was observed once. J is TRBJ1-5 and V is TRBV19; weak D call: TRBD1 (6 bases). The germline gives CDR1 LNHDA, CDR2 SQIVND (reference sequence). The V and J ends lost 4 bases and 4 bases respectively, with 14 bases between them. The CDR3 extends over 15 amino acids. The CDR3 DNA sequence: TGTGCCAGTAGTACATGGACAGTTGGAAATCAGCCCCAGCATTTT. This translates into CASSTWTVGNQPQHF.

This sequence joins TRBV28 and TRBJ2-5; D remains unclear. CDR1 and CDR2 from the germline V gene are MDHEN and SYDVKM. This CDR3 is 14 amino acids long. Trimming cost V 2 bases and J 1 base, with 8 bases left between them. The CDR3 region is CASSLVRRQETQYF. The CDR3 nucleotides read TGTGCCAGCAGTTTAGTCAGGCGCCAAGAGACCCAGTACTTC.

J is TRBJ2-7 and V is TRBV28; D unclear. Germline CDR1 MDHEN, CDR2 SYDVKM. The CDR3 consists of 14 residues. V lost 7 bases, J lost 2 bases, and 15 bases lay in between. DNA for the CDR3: TGTGCCAGCACTCCTCGTATAGTCACCTACGAGCAGTACTTC. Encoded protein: CASTPRIVTYEQYF. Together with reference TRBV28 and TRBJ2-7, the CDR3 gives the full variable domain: DVKVTQSSRYLVKRTGEKVFLECVQDMDHENMFWYRQDPGLGLRLIYFSYDVKMKEKGDIPEGYSVSREKKERFSLILESASTNQTSMYLCASTPRIVTYEQYFGPGTRLTVT.

CDR3: CASSLDLAGNYGYTF. The CDR3 DNA reads TGTGCCAGCAGCTTAGATCTCGCAGGGAACTATGGCTACACCTTC. V is TRBV7-2 and J is TRBJ1-2; D may be TRBD1 (5 bases). CDR1 and CDR2 from the germline V gene are SGHTA and FQGNSA. The CDR3 covers 15 residues. With 1 base removed from V and 2 bases from J, the gap between germline ends came to 11 bases.

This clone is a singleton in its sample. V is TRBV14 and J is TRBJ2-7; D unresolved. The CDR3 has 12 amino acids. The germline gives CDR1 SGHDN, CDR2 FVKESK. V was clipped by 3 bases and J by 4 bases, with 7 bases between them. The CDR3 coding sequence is TGTGCCAGCAGCCAGCTTGATTACGAGCAGTACTTC. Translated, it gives CASSQLDYEQYF.

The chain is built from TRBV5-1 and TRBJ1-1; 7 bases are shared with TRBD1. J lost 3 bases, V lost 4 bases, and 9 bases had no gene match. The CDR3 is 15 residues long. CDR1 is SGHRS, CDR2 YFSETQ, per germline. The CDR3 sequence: CASSARQGYDTEAFF. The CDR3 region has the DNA TGCGCCAGCAGCGCGAGACAGGGCTATGACACTGAAGCTTTCTTT.

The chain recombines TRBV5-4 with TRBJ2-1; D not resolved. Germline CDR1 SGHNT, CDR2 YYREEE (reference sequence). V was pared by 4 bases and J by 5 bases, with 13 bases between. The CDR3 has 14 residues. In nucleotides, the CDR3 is TGTGCCAGCAGCCATCGAAGTACTAACAATGAGCAGTTCTTC. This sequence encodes CASSHRSTNNEQFF.

The CDR3 is CASSQDRGGKSSYEQYF. CDR3 nucleotides: TGTGCCAGCAGCCAAGACCGGGGCGGGAAGAGCTCCTACGAGCAGTACTTC. The J gene is TRBJ2-7, the V gene TRBV4-2; maybe TRBD2 (6 bases). This CDR3 comprises 17 residues. V lost 0 bases to trimming and J lost 0 bases, with 15 bases between them. Per the germline V gene, CDR1 is LGHNA and CDR2 is YNFKEQ.

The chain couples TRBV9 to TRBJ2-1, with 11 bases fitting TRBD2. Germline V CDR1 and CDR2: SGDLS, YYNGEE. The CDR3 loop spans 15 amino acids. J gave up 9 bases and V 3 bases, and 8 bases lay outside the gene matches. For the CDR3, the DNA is TGTGCCAGCAGCGCGAGTAGCGGGAGGGCCGTTGAGCAGTTCTTC. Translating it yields CASSASSGRAVEQFF.

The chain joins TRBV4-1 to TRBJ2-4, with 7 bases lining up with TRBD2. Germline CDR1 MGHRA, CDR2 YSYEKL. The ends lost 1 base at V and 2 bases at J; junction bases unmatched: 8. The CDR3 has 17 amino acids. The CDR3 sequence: CASSQGIPAGSKNIQYF. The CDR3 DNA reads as TGCGCCAGCAGCCAAGGCATTCCAGCGGGGTCCAAAAACATTCAGTACTTC.

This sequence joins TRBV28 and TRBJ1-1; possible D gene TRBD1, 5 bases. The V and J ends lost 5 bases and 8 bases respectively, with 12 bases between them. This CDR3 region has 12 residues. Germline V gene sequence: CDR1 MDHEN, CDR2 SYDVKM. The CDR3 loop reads CASSRDGLEAFF. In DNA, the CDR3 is TGTGCCAGCAGTAGGGACGGGCTCGAAGCTTTCTTT.

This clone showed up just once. The CDR3 DNA follows: TGTGCCAGCAGCTCAAACAGGGTGATCTATGGCTACACCTTC. This codes for CASSSNRVIYGYTF. The rearrangement uses TRBV27 and TRBJ1-2, with a possible D match to TRBD1 (6 bases). Trimming cost V 6 bases and J 4 bases, with 15 bases left between them. The V gene's germline CDR1 is MNHEY and CDR2 SMNVEV (reference sequence). The CDR3 runs to 14 residues.

CDR3 sequence: CAISESKQLNTEAFF. The CDR3 coding sequence is TGTGCCATCAGTGAGTCTAAACAGTTGAACACTGAAGCTTTCTTT. The chain is built from TRBV10-3 and TRBJ1-1; D uncertain. Trimming pared 0 bases from V and 0 bases from J, leaving 8 bases between. Germline CDR1 and CDR2: ENHRY and SYGVKD. The CDR3 extends over 15 amino acids.

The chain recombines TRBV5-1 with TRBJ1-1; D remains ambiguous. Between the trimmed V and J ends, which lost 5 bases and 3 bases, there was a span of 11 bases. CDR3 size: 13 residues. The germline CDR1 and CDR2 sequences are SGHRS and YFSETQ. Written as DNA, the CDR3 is TGCGCCAGCAGGCCGGCGGGAGACACTGAAGCTTTCTTT. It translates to CASRPAGDTEAFF.

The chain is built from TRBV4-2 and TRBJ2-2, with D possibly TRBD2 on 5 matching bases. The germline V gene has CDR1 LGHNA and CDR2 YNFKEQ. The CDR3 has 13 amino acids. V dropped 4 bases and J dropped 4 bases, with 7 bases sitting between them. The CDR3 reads CASSLGGTGELFF. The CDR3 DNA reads TGTGCCAGCAGCCTCGGAGGCACCGGGGAGCTGTTTTTT.

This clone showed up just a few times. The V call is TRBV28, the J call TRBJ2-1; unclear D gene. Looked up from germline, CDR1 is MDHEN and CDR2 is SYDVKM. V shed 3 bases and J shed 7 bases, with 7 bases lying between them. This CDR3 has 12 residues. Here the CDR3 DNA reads TGTGCCAGCAGTTTGCTGGGTAATGAGCAGTTCTTC. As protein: CASSLLGNEQFF.

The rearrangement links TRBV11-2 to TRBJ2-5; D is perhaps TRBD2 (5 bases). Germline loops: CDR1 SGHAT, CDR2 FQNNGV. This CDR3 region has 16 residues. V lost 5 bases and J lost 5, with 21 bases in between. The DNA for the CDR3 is TGTGCCAGCAGCCTAGGCACTAGTAAGGTTGCGGAGACCCAGTACTTC. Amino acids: CASSLGTSKVAETQYF.

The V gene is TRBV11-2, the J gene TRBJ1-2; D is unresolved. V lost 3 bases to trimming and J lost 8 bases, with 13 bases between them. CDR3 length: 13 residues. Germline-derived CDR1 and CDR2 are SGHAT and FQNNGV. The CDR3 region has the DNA TGTGCCAGCAGCTTGGAGGGCCCCGGGGGCTACACCTTC. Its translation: CASSLEGPGGYTF. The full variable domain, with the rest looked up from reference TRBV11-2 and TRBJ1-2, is EAGVAQSPRYKIIEKRQSVAFWCNPISGHATLYWYQQILGQGPKLLIQFQNNGVVDDSQLPKDRFSAERLKGVDSTLKIQPAKLEDSAVYLCASSLEGPGGYTFGSGTRLTVV.

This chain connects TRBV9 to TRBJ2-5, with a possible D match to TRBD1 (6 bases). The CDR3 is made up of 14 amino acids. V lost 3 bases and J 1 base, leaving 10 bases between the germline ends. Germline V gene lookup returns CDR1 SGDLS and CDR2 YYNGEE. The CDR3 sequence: CASSDGQLQETQYF. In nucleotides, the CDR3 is TGTGCCAGCAGCGACGGACAGCTCCAAGAGACCCAGTACTTC.

The CDR3 loop reads CASSIEDRAIDYGYTF. The DNA of the CDR3 is TGCGCCAGCAGCATAGAGGACAGGGCGATTGACTATGGCTACACCTTC. The chain links TRBV5-1 to TRBJ1-2; 8 nucleotides line up with TRBD1. CDR3 size: 16 residues. V lost 4 bases to trimming and J lost 3 bases; unmatched junction nucleotides: 11. Per germline, CDR1 SGHRS and CDR2 YFSETQ. Variable domain in full (rest from reference TRBV5-1 and TRBJ1-2): KAGVTQTPRYLIKTRGQQVTLSCSPISGHRSVSWYQQTPGQGLQFLFEYFSETQRNKGNFPGRFSGRQFSNSRSEMNVSTLELGDSALYLCASSIEDRAIDYGYTFGSGTRLTVV.